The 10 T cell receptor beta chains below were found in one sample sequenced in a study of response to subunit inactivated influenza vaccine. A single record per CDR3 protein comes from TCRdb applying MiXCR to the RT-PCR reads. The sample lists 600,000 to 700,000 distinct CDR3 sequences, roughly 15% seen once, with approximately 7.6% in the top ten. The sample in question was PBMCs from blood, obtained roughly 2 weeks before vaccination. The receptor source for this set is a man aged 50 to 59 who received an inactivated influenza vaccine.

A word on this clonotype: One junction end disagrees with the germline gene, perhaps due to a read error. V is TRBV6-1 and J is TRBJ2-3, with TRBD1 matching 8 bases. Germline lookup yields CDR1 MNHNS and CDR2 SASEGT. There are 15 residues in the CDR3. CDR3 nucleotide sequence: TGTGCCTGCAGACAGGGGTTAAGCTTCACAGATACGCAGTATTTT. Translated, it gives CACRQGLSFTDTQYF.

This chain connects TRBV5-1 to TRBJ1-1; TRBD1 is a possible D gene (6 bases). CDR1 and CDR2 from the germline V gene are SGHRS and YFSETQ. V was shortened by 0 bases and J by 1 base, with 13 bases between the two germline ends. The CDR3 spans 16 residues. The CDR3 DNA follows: TGCGCCAGCAGCTTGGGTCCGGGGGCCGCGAACACTGAAGCTTTCTTT. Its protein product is CASSLGPGAANTEAFF. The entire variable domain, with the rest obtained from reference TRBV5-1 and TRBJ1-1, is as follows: KAGVTQTPRYLIKTRGQQVTLSCSPISGHRSVSWYQQTPGQGLQFLFEYFSETQRNKGNFPGRFSGRQFSNSRSEMNVSTLELGDSALYLCASSLGPGAANTEAFFGQGTRLTVV.

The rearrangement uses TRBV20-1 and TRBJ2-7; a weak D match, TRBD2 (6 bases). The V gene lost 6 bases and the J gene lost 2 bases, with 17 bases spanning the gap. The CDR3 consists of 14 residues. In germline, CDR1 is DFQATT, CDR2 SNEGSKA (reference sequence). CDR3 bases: TGCAGTGCAGGCGGGGTCTCAGGACCCTACGAGCAGTACTTC. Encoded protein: CSAGGVSGPYEQYF.

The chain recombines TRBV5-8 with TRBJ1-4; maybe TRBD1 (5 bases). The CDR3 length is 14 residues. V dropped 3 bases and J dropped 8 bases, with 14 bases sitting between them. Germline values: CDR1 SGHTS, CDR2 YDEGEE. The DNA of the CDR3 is TGTGCCAGCAGCTACCGGGACGGGGGAGAAAAACTGTTTTTT. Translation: CASSYRDGGEKLFF. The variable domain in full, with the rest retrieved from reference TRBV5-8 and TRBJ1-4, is EAGVTQSPTHLIKTRGQQATLRCSPISGHTSVYWYQQALGLGLQFLLWYDEGEERNRGNFPPRFSGRQFPNYSSELNVNALELEDSALYLCASSYRDGGEKLFFGSGTQLSVL.

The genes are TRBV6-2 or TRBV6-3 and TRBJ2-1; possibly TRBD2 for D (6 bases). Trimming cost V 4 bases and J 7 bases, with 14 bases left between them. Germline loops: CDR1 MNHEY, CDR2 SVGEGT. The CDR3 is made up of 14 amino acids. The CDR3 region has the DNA TGTGCCAGCAGTTTATCCCAGGGACTGAATGAGCAGTTCTTC. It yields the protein CASSLSQGLNEQFF.

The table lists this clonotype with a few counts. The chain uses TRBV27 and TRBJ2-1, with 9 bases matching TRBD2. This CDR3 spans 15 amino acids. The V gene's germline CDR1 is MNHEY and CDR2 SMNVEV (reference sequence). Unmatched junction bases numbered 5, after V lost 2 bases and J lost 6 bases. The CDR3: CASSLSLAGPNEQFF. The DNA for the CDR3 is TGTGCCAGCAGTTTAAGTCTAGCGGGACCCAATGAGCAGTTCTTC.

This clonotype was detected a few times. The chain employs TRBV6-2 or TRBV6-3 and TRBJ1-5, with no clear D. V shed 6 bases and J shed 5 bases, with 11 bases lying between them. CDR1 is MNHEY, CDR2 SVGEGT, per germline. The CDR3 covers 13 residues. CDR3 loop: CASRGSEYQPQHF. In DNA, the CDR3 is TGTGCCAGCAGGGGGAGCGAGTATCAGCCCCAGCATTTT.

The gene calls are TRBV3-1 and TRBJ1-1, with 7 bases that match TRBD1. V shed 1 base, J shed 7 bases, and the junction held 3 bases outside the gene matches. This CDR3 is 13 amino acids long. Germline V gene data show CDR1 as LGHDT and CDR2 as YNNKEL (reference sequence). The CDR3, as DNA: TGTGCCAGCAGCCAAGGGAGACAGGGTGAAGCTTTCTTT. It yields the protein CASSQGRQGEAFF.

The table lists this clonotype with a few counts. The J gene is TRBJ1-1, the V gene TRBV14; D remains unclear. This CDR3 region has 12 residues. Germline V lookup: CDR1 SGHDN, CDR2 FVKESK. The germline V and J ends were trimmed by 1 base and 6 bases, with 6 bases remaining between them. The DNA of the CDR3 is TGTGCCAGCAGCCAAGCGGGAGCTGAAGCTTTCTTT. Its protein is CASSQAGAEAFF.

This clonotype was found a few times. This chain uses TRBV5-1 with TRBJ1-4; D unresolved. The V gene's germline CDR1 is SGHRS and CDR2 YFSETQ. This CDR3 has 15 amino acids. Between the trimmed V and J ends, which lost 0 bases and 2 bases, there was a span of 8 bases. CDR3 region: CASSLAGRTNEKLFF. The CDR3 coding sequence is TGCGCCAGCAGCTTGGCGGGGAGGACTAATGAAAAACTGTTTTTT.